The 14 T cell receptor beta chains listed next were all sequenced from one sample in a study of blood T cell repertoires in COVID-19. This table comes from immunoSEQ multiplex PCR, and its TCRdb copy is limited to in-frame clones, with some not included. The data show over 130,000 clones, more than 80% seen once. Sequenced: peripheral blood. The receptors here all came from a man between 70 and 80 years old with acute or convalescent COVID-19.

The V and J genes are TRBV18 and TRBJ1-2; D possibly corresponds to TRBD1 (5 bases). This CDR3 contains 14 residues. The V end was cut by 3 bases, the J end by 4 bases, with 12 bases between. The germline V gene has CDR1 KGHSH and CDR2 LQKENI. The CDR3 protein is CASSPGEVSYGYTF. The CDR3, as DNA: TGTGCCAGCTCACCGGGGGAGGTCAGCTATGGCTACACCTTC. The complete variable domain, with remaining parts taken from reference TRBV18 and TRBJ1-2, reads NAGVMQNPRHLVRRRGQEARLRCSPMKGHSHVYWYRQLPEEGLKFMVYLQKENIIDESGMPKERFSAEFPKEGPSILRIQQVVRGDSAAYFCASSPGEVSYGYTFGSGTRLTVV.

The rearrangement uses TRBV6-1 and TRBJ2-7, with D possibly being TRBD2 (5 bases). V lost 2 bases, J lost 1 base, and 12 bases lay in between. The CDR3 sequence is 15 residues long. Per the germline V gene, CDR1 is MNHNS and CDR2 is SASEGT. For the CDR3, the DNA is TGTGCCAGCAGTGAACAAGAGGGTAGTTCCTACGAGCAGTACTTC. Amino acid sequence: CASSEQEGSSYEQYF.

In DNA, the CDR3 is TGTGCCAGCAGTTTACCGGGCACAGATACGCAGTATTTT. Protein product: CASSLPGTDTQYF. This chain joins TRBV12-3 or TRBV12-4 and TRBJ2-3; D not resolved. This CDR3 is built from 13 residues. V shed 2 bases and J shed 1 base, with 4 bases lying between them.

CDR3 DNA sequence: TGCGCCAGCAAGGGACTAGCGGGACCCGGGGAGCTGTTTTTT. Translating gives CASKGLAGPGELFF. This chain connects TRBV5-1 to TRBJ2-2, with TRBD2 identical over 13 bases. Trimming at V came to 6 bases and at J to 6 bases, leaving 2 bases not matched to a gene. Germline V lookup: CDR1 SGHRS, CDR2 YFSETQ. The CDR3 consists of 14 residues.

The chain combines TRBV11-1 with TRBJ2-7; 10 bases line up with TRBD2. Germline V gene data show CDR1 as SGHAT and CDR2 as FQDESV (reference sequence). The junction had 14 bases not matched to a gene; V was cut back by 0 bases and J by 12 bases. The CDR3 contains 16 residues. This chain's CDR3 is CASSLAGEEREGLRYF. CDR3 bases: TGTGCCAGCAGCTTAGCGGGGGAAGAGCGGGAGGGCCTCCGGTACTTC.

The V gene is TRBV4-1, the J gene TRBJ1-1; D is possibly TRBD1 (5 bases). The CDR3 totals 11 residues. Germline-derived CDR1 and CDR2 are MGHRA and YSYEKL. V lost 4 bases and J lost 11, with 11 bases in between. CDR3 nucleotides: TGCGCCAGCAGCCCAGGGCACGGGGCTTTCTTT. Protein: CASSPGHGAFF.

The gene calls are TRBV2 and TRBJ1-2, with D tentatively TRBD1 (5 bases). The germline V gene encodes CDR1 SNHLY and CDR2 FYNNEI. V was shortened by 4 bases and J by 6 bases, with 15 bases between the two germline ends. CDR3 length: 14 amino acids. CDR3 loop: CASSARGEGNGYTF. The CDR3 DNA is TGTGCCAGCAGTGCAAGAGGGGAGGGGAATGGCTACACCTTC.

The genes are TRBV29-1 and TRBJ2-6; TRBD2 is a possible D gene (5 bases). CDR3 size: 13 residues. The V and J ends lost 1 base and 7 bases respectively, with 8 bases between them. The germline gives CDR1 SQVTM, CDR2 ANQGSEA. This chain's CDR3 is CSVEVSGANVLTF. In DNA form, the CDR3 reads TGCAGCGTTGAAGTGAGCGGAGCCAACGTCCTGACTTTC.

The chain couples TRBV2 to TRBJ1-1; maybe TRBD1 (6 bases). Germline assignment: CDR1 SNHLY and CDR2 FYNNEI. This CDR3 contains 13 residues. V lost 7 bases, J lost 5 bases, and 14 bases lay in between. CDR3 amino acids: CASTRDTRTEAFF. The CDR3 DNA reads TGTGCCAGCACCCGGGACACTCGGACTGAAGCTTTCTTT.

J is TRBJ2-7 and V is TRBV11-2, with D tentatively TRBD1 (6 bases). The CDR3 extends over 15 amino acids. The V end was cut by 5 bases, the J end by 1 base, with 15 bases between. Germline V gene lookup returns CDR1 SGHAT and CDR2 FQNNGV. The CDR3 region is CASSHPLGASYEQYF. CDR3 sequence (DNA): TGTGCCAGCAGCCACCCCCTGGGGGCTTCCTACGAGCAGTACTTC.

There are a few counts of this clone. This chain links TRBV5-4 with TRBJ2-7, with TRBD1 identical over 12 bases. The junction had 1 base not matched to a gene; V was cut back by 0 bases and J by 6 bases. This CDR3 is built from 14 residues. CDR1 and CDR2 from the germline V gene are SGHNT and YYREEE (reference sequence). The CDR3 loop reads CASSLEGQGAEQYF. The DNA for the CDR3 is TGTGCCAGCAGCTTGGAGGGACAGGGGGCCGAGCAGTACTTC.

The genes are TRBV2 and TRBJ2-3; D not certain. V was pared by 3 bases and J by 0 bases, with 13 bases between. The CDR3 sequence is 16 residues long. The germline CDR1 and CDR2 sequences are SNHLY and FYNNEI. The CDR3 region has the DNA TGTGCCAGCAGTGATAGTGCGCCGAGGAGCACAGATACGCAGTATTTT. Protein: CASSDSAPRSTDTQYF.

The gene calls are TRBV5-6 and TRBJ2-1; TRBD2 aligns across 9 bases. The CDR3 has 15 residues. Trimming took 2 bases from V and 5 from J; bases not matched to a gene: 5. Germline values: CDR1 SGHDT, CDR2 YYEEEE. The CDR3 nucleotides read TGTGCCAGCAGCTTAGCGGGAGGCGCCGACAATGAGCAGTTCTTC. Translation: CASSLAGGADNEQFF.

The chain is built from TRBV29-1 and TRBJ1-4, with D hard to call. Germline V lookup: CDR1 SQVTM, CDR2 ANQGSEA. There are 13 residues in the CDR3. V was shortened by 1 base and J by 8 bases, with 11 bases between the two germline ends. CDR3 nucleotide sequence: TGCAGCGTTGAAGTGGGAGGGTCCGAAAAACTGTTTTTT. Translated: CSVEVGGSEKLFF.